This is a list of T cell receptor beta chains from one sample in a study of T cell responses to AZD1222 COVID-19 vaccine. Repertoires were generated with immunoSEQ multiplex PCR, while TCRdb's copy carries only in-frame clones and drops some. The sample lists some 150,000 clones; roughly 90% were seen once. The input for sequencing was peripheral blood, taken 28 days after the second AZD1222 dose. The receptors shown here come from an adult who received the AZD1222 COVID-19 vaccine. Both conserved end residues are part of each CDR3. D genes are given only for firm matches. Expanded clones are given a class, and other clones once, few, many or no size at all.

v_gene: TRBV2
d_gene: TRBD2
abundance: .
len: 15
j_gene: TRBJ2-1
CDR3nt: TGTGCCAGCAGTAGTGGACTAGCGGTATACAATGAGCAGTTCTTC
CDR3aa: CASSSGLAVYNEQFF

v_gene: TRBV5-1
d_gene: TRBD1
abundance: .
len: 14
j_gene: TRBJ1-4
CDR3nt: TGCGCCAGCAGCTTGACAGGGGATAATGAAAAACTGTTTTTT
CDR3aa: CASSLTGDNEKLFF

v_gene: TRBV19
d_gene: .
abundance: .
len: 15
j_gene: TRBJ1-2
CDR3nt: TGTGCCAGTAGTATAAGGGCAGGAGAACGCTATGGCTACACCTTC
CDR3aa: CASSIRAGERYGYTF

v_gene: TRBV6-5
d_gene: TRBD1
abundance: .
len: 16
j_gene: TRBJ1-3
CDR3nt: TGTGCCAGCAGTTTCAACGACAGGGTTATAGGAAACACCATATATTTT
CDR3aa: CASSFNDRVIGNTIYF

v_gene: TRBV10-2
d_gene: .
abundance: few
len: 16
j_gene: TRBJ1-5
CDR3nt: TGCGCCAGCAGTGAAAGTCCAGGTAATAGCAATCAGCCCCAGCATTTT
CDR3aa: CASSESPGNSNQPQHF

v_gene: TRBV6-2/TRBV6-3
d_gene: .
abundance: .
len: 13
j_gene: TRBJ1-2
CDR3nt: TGTGCCAGCAGTACCCCGGACAACTATGGCTACACCTTC
CDR3aa: CASSTPDNYGYTF

v_gene: TRBV7-8
d_gene: TRBD2
abundance: .
len: 14
j_gene: TRBJ2-1
CDR3nt: TGTGCCAGCGACGGGGGGAGCTCCTACAATGAGCAGTTCTTC
CDR3aa: CASDGGSSYNEQFF

v_gene: TRBV5-1
d_gene: TRBD1
abundance: .
len: 14
j_gene: TRBJ1-1
CDR3nt: TGCGCCAGCAGCGAGTGGACAGGGAACACTGAAGCTTTCTTT
CDR3aa: CASSEWTGNTEAFF

v_gene: TRBV18
d_gene: TRBD1
abundance: .
len: 14
j_gene: TRBJ2-7
CDR3nt: TGTGCCAGCTCACCAACGACAGGGACCTACGAGCAGTACTTC
CDR3aa: CASSPTTGTYEQYF

v_gene: TRBV2
d_gene: .
abundance: few
len: 12
j_gene: TRBJ2-2
CDR3nt: TGTGCCAGCGGGAGCGGCACCGGGGAGCTGTTTTTT
CDR3aa: CASGSGTGELFF

v_gene: TRBV7-9
d_gene: TRBD1
abundance: few
len: 15
j_gene: TRBJ2-3
CDR3nt: TGTGCCAGCAGCTTATGGACAGGGGATATTGATACGCAGTATTTT
CDR3aa: CASSLWTGDIDTQYF

v_gene: TRBV2
d_gene: TRBD1
abundance: .
len: 16
j_gene: TRBJ1-5
CDR3nt: TGTGCCAGCAGCGTCACAGGGGGCTCGGGCAATCAGCCCCAGCATTTT
CDR3aa: CASSVTGGSGNQPQHF

v_gene: TRBV11-2
d_gene: TRBD1
abundance: .
len: 16
j_gene: TRBJ2-7
CDR3nt: TGTGCCAGCAGCCGTTCCACAGGGGGATCTGCCTACGAGCAGTACTTC
CDR3aa: CASSRSTGGSAYEQYF

v_gene: TRBV5-1
d_gene: .
abundance: .
len: 17
j_gene: TRBJ1-1
CDR3nt: TGCGCCAGCAGCTCACCCCCCCGAGACAGTATGAACACTGAAGCTTTCTTT
CDR3aa: CASSSPPRDSMNTEAFF

v_gene: TRBV19
d_gene: .
abundance: .
len: 15
j_gene: TRBJ1-4
CDR3nt: TGTGCCAGTAGCTCAACAGACCTACCAAATGAAAAACTGTTTTTT
CDR3aa: CASSSTDLPNEKLFF

v_gene: TRBV6-5
d_gene: .
abundance: .
len: 14
j_gene: TRBJ1-6
CDR3nt: TGTGCCACCACGGGTTCCGGGGTGAATTCACCCCTCCACTTT
CDR3aa: CATTGSGVNSPLHF

v_gene: TRBV5-1
d_gene: .
abundance: .
len: 15
j_gene: TRBJ1-2
CDR3nt: TGCGCCAGCAGCTTGGAAGGGGCTACTAACTATGGCTACACCTTC
CDR3aa: CASSLEGATNYGYTF

v_gene: TRBV6-2/TRBV6-3
d_gene: TRBD1
abundance: .
len: 14
j_gene: TRBJ1-6
CDR3nt: TGTGCCAGCAGTTACCCGGACAGGGTGTCACCCCTCCACTTT
CDR3aa: CASSYPDRVSPLHF

v_gene: TRBV5-4
d_gene: .
abundance: .
len: 15
j_gene: TRBJ1-6
CDR3nt: TGTGCCAGCAGCACAGGGAGCTCCTATAATTCACCCCTCCACTTT
CDR3aa: CASSTGSSYNSPLHF

v_gene: TRBV28
d_gene: TRBD1
abundance: once
len: 15
j_gene: TRBJ1-2
CDR3nt: TGTGCCAGCAGCCCAGGGGGCTCCACTAACTATGGCTACACCTTC
CDR3aa: CASSPGGSTNYGYTF

v_gene: TRBV7-8
d_gene: .
abundance: few
len: 12
j_gene: TRBJ1-1
CDR3nt: TGTGCCAGCAGCACCGGGGATTTTGAAGCTTTCTTT
CDR3aa: CASSTGDFEAFF

v_gene: TRBV2
d_gene: .
abundance: .
len: 13
j_gene: TRBJ1-5
CDR3nt: TGTGCCAGCACCGACGGGGGCAATCAGCCCCAGCATTTT
CDR3aa: CASTDGGNQPQHF

v_gene: TRBV30
d_gene: .
abundance: .
len: 11
j_gene: TRBJ2-7
CDR3nt: TGTGCCTGGAGACAGGACTACGAGCAGTACTTC
CDR3aa: CAWRQDYEQYF

v_gene: TRBV20-1
d_gene: .
abundance: .
len: 13
j_gene: TRBJ1-1
CDR3nt: TGCAGTGCTAGTGGTCGGACGAACACTGAAGCTTTCTTT
CDR3aa: CSASGRTNTEAFF

v_gene: TRBV5-1
d_gene: .
abundance: .
len: 12
j_gene: TRBJ2-7
CDR3nt: TGCGCCAGCAGCGGTCAGACCTACGAGCAGTACTTC
CDR3aa: CASSGQTYEQYF

v_gene: TRBV14
d_gene: .
abundance: .
len: 17
j_gene: TRBJ2-1
CDR3nt: TGTGCCAGCAGCCCGATAGGCAGGGGCGGCTCCTACAATGAGCAGTTCTTC
CDR3aa: CASSPIGRGGSYNEQFF

v_gene: TRBV6-5
d_gene: .
abundance: .
len: 13
j_gene: TRBJ1-3
CDR3nt: TGTGCCGGGAGGGATAACGGCGGAAACACCATATATTTT
CDR3aa: CAGRDNGGNTIYF

v_gene: TRBV5-1
d_gene: .
abundance: .
len: 14
j_gene: TRBJ2-5
CDR3nt: TGCGCCAGCAGTTATAGAGTAGGCGAAGAGACCCAGTACTTC
CDR3aa: CASSYRVGEETQYF

v_gene: TRBV6-6
d_gene: TRBD1
abundance: once
len: 15
j_gene: TRBJ1-2
CDR3nt: TGTGCCAGCAGTCCAAGGACAGGGGGCCGGTCTGGCTACACCTTC
CDR3aa: CASSPRTGGRSGYTF

v_gene: TRBV30
d_gene: .
abundance: .
len: 13
j_gene: TRBJ2-7
CDR3nt: TGTGCCTGGAGATCCAGCAACTCCTACGAGCAGTACTTC
CDR3aa: CAWRSSNSYEQYF

v_gene: TRBV6-6
d_gene: .
abundance: .
len: 14
j_gene: TRBJ1-2
CDR3nt: TGTGCCAGCAGTTACTCCCCCGCTATTTCTGGCTACACCTTC
CDR3aa: CASSYSPAISGYTF

v_gene: TRBV11-2
d_gene: .
abundance: .
len: 18
j_gene: TRBJ1-2
CDR3nt: TGTGCCAGCAGCCAGGGGAGGGCAGGCGGTACTTCTAACTATGGCTACACCTTC
CDR3aa: CASSQGRAGGTSNYGYTF

v_gene: TRBV5-1
d_gene: TRBD1
abundance: .
len: 14
j_gene: TRBJ1-2
CDR3nt: TGCGCCAGCAGCCCCCAGGGGGAGGGCTATGGCTACACCTTC
CDR3aa: CASSPQGEGYGYTF

v_gene: TRBV7-2
d_gene: .
abundance: .
len: 16
j_gene: TRBJ1-5
CDR3nt: TGTGCCAGCAGCTTAACCTTCCGAGGCGCCAATCAGCCCCAGCATTTT
CDR3aa: CASSLTFRGANQPQHF

v_gene: TRBV19
d_gene: .
abundance: .
len: 13
j_gene: TRBJ2-3
CDR3nt: TGTGCCAGCGAGGGAACACACACAGATACGCAGTATTTT
CDR3aa: CASEGTHTDTQYF

v_gene: TRBV9
d_gene: .
abundance: .
len: 15
j_gene: TRBJ1-4
CDR3nt: TGTGCCAGCGAGGGACCACAGGTTACGAATGAAAAACTGTTTTTT
CDR3aa: CASEGPQVTNEKLFF

v_gene: TRBV5-5
d_gene: .
abundance: .
len: 15
j_gene: TRBJ1-1
CDR3nt: TGTGCCAGCACCCCCTTAGGATTAGGTCTTTCTGAAGCTTTCTTT
CDR3aa: CASTPLGLGLSEAFF

v_gene: TRBV9
d_gene: .
abundance: .
len: 10
j_gene: TRBJ2-1
CDR3nt: TGTGCCAGCAGCGGTAATGAGCAGTTCTTC
CDR3aa: CASSGNEQFF

v_gene: TRBV5-6
d_gene: TRBD1
abundance: .
len: 17
j_gene: TRBJ2-5
CDR3nt: TGTGCCAGCAGCCCCACCCCCGGCAGGGGGTACCAAGAGACCCAGTACTTC
CDR3aa: CASSPTPGRGYQETQYF

v_gene: TRBV19
d_gene: .
abundance: .
len: 15
j_gene: TRBJ1-4
CDR3nt: TGTGCCAGTAGACATTGGAAACAGGGTGGTGAAAAACTGTTTTTT
CDR3aa: CASRHWKQGGEKLFF

v_gene: TRBV30
d_gene: .
abundance: .
len: 17
j_gene: TRBJ1-2
CDR3nt: TGTGCCTGGAGATATAGGGGACTATCTGTAGCTAACTATGGCTACACCTTC
CDR3aa: CAWRYRGLSVANYGYTF

v_gene: TRBV5-4
d_gene: .
abundance: .
len: 13
j_gene: TRBJ1-1
CDR3nt: TGTGCCAGCCGGGCAGGGGAAGGGACTGAAGCTTTCTTT
CDR3aa: CASRAGEGTEAFF

v_gene: TRBV10-3
d_gene: .
abundance: .
len: 14
j_gene: TRBJ1-2
CDR3nt: TGTGCCATCACCCCGGGGACATCCGAGAGGGGCTACACCTTC
CDR3aa: CAITPGTSERGYTF

v_gene: TRBV7-2
d_gene: TRBD2
abundance: .
len: 18
j_gene: TRBJ2-2
CDR3nt: TGTGCCAGCAGCCCCGCCGGGACTAGCGGGGGACTCACCGGGGAGCTGTTTTTT
CDR3aa: CASSPAGTSGGLTGELFF

v_gene: TRBV5-1
d_gene: TRBD1
abundance: once
len: 16
j_gene: TRBJ2-1
CDR3nt: TGCGCCAGCAGCTTGGGGGACAGGAGCTCCTACAATGAGCAGTTCTTC
CDR3aa: CASSLGDRSSYNEQFF

v_gene: TRBV27
d_gene: TRBD1
abundance: .
len: 18
j_gene: TRBJ1-2
CDR3nt: TGTGCCAGCAGCCCGATTCGGACAGGGGGCCGGCATCGCTATGGCTACACCTTC
CDR3aa: CASSPIRTGGRHRYGYTF

v_gene: TRBV10-3
d_gene: TRBD2
abundance: .
len: 16
j_gene: TRBJ2-6
CDR3nt: TGTGCCATCAGTGCGCCTAGCGGCTCTGGGGCCAACGTCCTGACTTTC
CDR3aa: CAISAPSGSGANVLTF

v_gene: TRBV27
d_gene: TRBD1
abundance: .
len: 18
j_gene: TRBJ2-3
CDR3nt: TGTGCCAGCAGACCCAGCCAAGGGACAGCGGCCGCAGGGGATACGCAGTATTTT
CDR3aa: CASRPSQGTAAAGDTQYF

v_gene: TRBV21-1
d_gene: .
abundance: .
len: 16
j_gene: TRBJ1-2
CDR3nt: TGTGCCAGCAGCAAAGTTGGGTCAGGCAAGAAGGGTGGCTACACCTTC
CDR3aa: CASSKVGSGKKGGYTF

v_gene: TRBV6-4
d_gene: TRBD2
abundance: .
len: 15
j_gene: TRBJ2-7
CDR3nt: TGTGCCAGCAGTGAGACTAGCGGGGGGGCCTACGAGCAGTACTTC
CDR3aa: CASSETSGGAYEQYF

v_gene: TRBV29-1
d_gene: TRBD2
abundance: .
len: 14
j_gene: TRBJ2-7
CDR3nt: TGCAGCGTCCTAAGTAGCGGGGGGTATTACGAGCAGTACTTC
CDR3aa: CSVLSSGGYYEQYF

v_gene: TRBV13
d_gene: .
abundance: .
len: 17
j_gene: TRBJ2-5
CDR3nt: TGTGCCAGCAGCTTAGGATCCGGGTCAGGGGATAAGGGGACCCAGTACTTC
CDR3aa: CASSLGSGSGDKGTQYF